The 29 T cell receptor beta chains below come from one sample, sequenced in a study of T cell repertoires in cytomegalovirus infection. What these receptors recognize is not known. TCRdb recomputed calls from the reads with MiXCR, one row per CDR3 protein. The sample carries 830,000 or so distinct CDR3 sequences, 32% recorded once. Material: cultured CD8+ T cells from PBMCs, obtained from culture after CMV antigen stimulation. All receptors derive from a human donor in good health (CMV status not recorded). Some clones in this sample may be carry-over from other donors' samples.

In this sample, this clonotype turned up a few times. This chain links TRBV20-1 with TRBJ1-1, with D possibly being TRBD1 (6 bases). V was cut by 0 bases and J by 10 bases, with 12 bases left in between. CDR3 length: 12 residues. Germline-derived CDR1 and CDR2 are DFQATT and SNEGSKA (reference sequence). The CDR3 coding sequence is TGCAGTGCTAGAGATCTGGGGGGCGGAGCTTTCTTT. It specifies CSARDLGGGAFF.

The chain joins TRBV13 to TRBJ1-2; D gene unclear. Looked up from germline, CDR1 is PRHDT and CDR2 is FYEKMQ (reference sequence). The CDR3 is 14 residues long. V gave up 4 bases and J gave up 2 bases, with 11 bases separating them. The CDR3 spells CASSSADENYGYTF. Here the CDR3 DNA reads TGTGCCAGCAGCTCGGCGGACGAGAACTATGGCTACACCTTC.

This clonotype was detected only a few times. The rearrangement links TRBV4-3 to TRBJ1-5, with D possibly TRBD1 on 6 matching bases. Between the trimmed V and J ends, which lost 0 bases and 1 base, there was a span of 13 bases. The CDR3 loop spans 17 amino acids. Germline CDR1 LGHNA, CDR2 YSLEER. The CDR3 is CASSQDWGRVSNQPQHF. The CDR3 nucleotides are TGCGCCAGCAGCCAAGATTGGGGGCGCGTAAGCAATCAGCCCCAGCATTTT.

The chain joins TRBV2 to TRBJ1-5; 7 bases align to TRBD1. The CDR3 extends over 15 amino acids. Germline-derived CDR1 and CDR2 are SNHLY and FYNNEI. J was trimmed by 3 bases and V by 7 bases; bases with no gene match: 9. The CDR3 loop reads CASKLWDRDNQPQHF. The CDR3 DNA follows: TGTGCCAGCAAGTTGTGGGACAGAGACAATCAGCCCCAGCATTTT.

This clonotype was seen repeatedly, ten times or more. CDR3 residues: CASRNEKLFF. CDR3 nucleotides: TGTGCCAGTAGGAATGAAAAACTGTTTTTT. V and J are TRBV19 and TRBJ1-4; D ambiguous. V was shortened by 6 bases and J by 5 bases, with 1 base between the two germline ends. CDR3 size: 10 residues. Per the germline V gene, CDR1 is LNHDA and CDR2 is SQIVND (reference sequence).

This rearrangement joins TRBV7-6 to TRBJ1-2; no clear D gene. This CDR3 region has 22 residues. Trimming took 3 bases from V and 4 from J, leaving 36 bases between them. Per the germline V gene, CDR1 is SGHVS and CDR2 is FNYEAQ. This CDR3 is CASSFVLRSGFGPNNISYGYTF. CDR3 in DNA: TGTGCCAGCAGCTTTGTCCTCCGGAGCGGCTTTGGACCAAACAACATAAGCTATGGCTACACCTTC.

The V gene is TRBV27, the J gene TRBJ2-7; D remains ambiguous. The CDR3 has 15 amino acids. V was cut by 6 bases and J by 0 bases, with 15 bases left in between. Germline loops: CDR1 MNHEY, CDR2 SMNVEV (reference sequence). This chain's CDR3 is CASSPAGDGSYEQYF. The CDR3 nucleotides read TGTGCCAGCAGCCCCGCCGGAGACGGCTCCTACGAGCAGTACTTC.

In its sample, this clonotype was seen a few times. A junction end diverges from the germline sequence, so it may reflect a read error. The chain recombines TRBV12-5 with TRBJ1-5; tentatively, D is TRBD1 (5 bases). The CDR3 loop spans 15 amino acids. Germline V gene lookup returns CDR1 LGHNT and CDR2 FRNRAP. This CDR3 reads CASGSQEGRNQPQHF. The CDR3 DNA reads TGTGCTAGTGGTTCCCAGGAGGGGCGCAACCAGCCCCAGCATTTT. The whole variable domain, remainder taken from reference TRBV12-5 and TRBJ1-5, is DARVTQTPRHKVTEMGQEVTMRCQPILGHNTVFWYRQTMMQGLELLAYFRNRAPLDDSGMPKDRFSAEMPDATLATLKIQPSEPRDSAVYFCASGSQEGRNQPQHFGDGTRLSIL.

J is TRBJ2-3 and V is TRBV10-3, with TRBD2 identical over 7 bases. The length of the CDR3 is 14 residues. J lost 5 bases, V lost 2 bases, and 4 bases had no gene match. CDR1 ENHRY and CDR2 SYGVKD come from the germline V gene. CDR3 sequence reads: CAISETSEGDTQYF. The CDR3 DNA is TGTGCCATCAGTGAGACTAGCGAGGGAGATACGCAGTATTTT.

This clonotype has only a few counts. The V and J genes are TRBV28 and TRBJ2-1; the match to TRBD1 covers 7 bases. The CDR3 has 16 residues. Trimming at V came to 5 bases and at J to 4 bases, leaving 11 bases not matched to a gene. Germline V gives CDR1 MDHEN, CDR2 SYDVKM. The CDR3 here is CASSTIPGTVYNEQFF. The CDR3 DNA reads TGTGCCAGCAGTACAATCCCCGGGACAGTTTACAATGAGCAGTTCTTC.

This chain joins TRBV7-9 and TRBJ1-1, with D tentatively TRBD1 (5 bases). Trimming cost V 4 bases and J 4 bases, with 13 bases left between them. CDR1 and CDR2 from the germline V gene are SEHNR and FQNEAQ (reference sequence). The CDR3 is made up of 14 amino acids. CDR3 nucleotides: TGTGCCAGCAGCTCCGGGCCAGGGTCCACTGAAGCTTTCTTT. It is translated as CASSSGPGSTEAFF.

This clonotype came up a few times. The V call is TRBV7-2, the J call TRBJ2-5; 9 nucleotides line up with TRBD1. The CDR3 totals 15 residues. Germline V gives CDR1 SGHTA, CDR2 FQGNSA. Trimming cost V 6 bases and J 5 bases; bases outside gene matches: 10. This CDR3 reads CASSGTGYIRETQYF. CDR3 DNA sequence: TGTGCCAGCAGTGGGACAGGGTATATACGGGAGACCCAGTACTTC.

This sequence joins TRBV12-3 or TRBV12-4 and TRBJ1-2; TRBD1 is a possible D gene (5 bases). V lost 5 bases to trimming and J lost 8 bases, with 18 bases between them. The CDR3 has 14 amino acids. The CDR3 loop reads CASSDPGGKQGYTF. The CDR3 coding sequence is TGTGCCAGCAGTGACCCGGGGGGGAAACAGGGCTACACCTTC.

Ten or more counts support this clonotype. The chain's CDR3 is CASSLLAGGAPARNEQFF. The CDR3, as DNA: TGTGCCAGCAGCTTGCTAGCGGGGGGGGCCCCCGCTCGAAATGAGCAGTTCTTC. V usage is TRBV7-6 and J usage is TRBJ2-1, with 12 bases matching TRBD2. The CDR3 has 18 amino acids. J lost 7 bases, V lost 3 bases, and 13 bases had no gene match. Germline CDR1 SGHVS, CDR2 FNYEAQ.

V and J are TRBV2 and TRBJ1-5, with 12 bases lining up with TRBD1. Trimming at V came to 7 bases and at J to 2 bases, leaving 24 bases not matched to a gene. The CDR3 is made up of 22 amino acids. The germline V gene has CDR1 SNHLY and CDR2 FYNNEI. CDR3 amino acids: CASTYSGTGGEQSRIRNQPQHF. The CDR3 DNA reads as TGTGCCAGCACCTATTCAGGGACAGGGGGCGAACAATCCCGAATCCGCAATCAGCCCCAGCATTTT.

The J gene is TRBJ2-3, the V gene TRBV19; D assignment may be TRBD1 or TRBD2 (6 bases each). From germline, CDR1 is LNHDA and CDR2 SQIVND (reference sequence). V was pared by 6 bases and J by 1 base, with 17 bases between. This CDR3 spans 16 amino acids. The CDR3 coding sequence is TGTGCCAGTAGGCCCCTGTCGGGGGCCCGCACAGATACGCAGTATTTT. This translates into CASRPLSGARTDTQYF.

The V and J genes are TRBV29-1 and TRBJ2-3; D tentatively reads TRBD1 or TRBD2 (5 bases each). Germline V gene sequence: CDR1 SQVTM, CDR2 ANQGSEA. This CDR3 contains 14 residues. V was pared by 3 bases and J by 3 bases, with 13 bases between. The CDR3 nucleotides are TGCAGCGTTGATGAGGGGAAATTGACAGATACGCAGTATTTT. It codes for CSVDEGKLTDTQYF.

Of note for this clonotype: At one end, the junction sequence differs from germline, possibly due to a read error. The chain is built from TRBV4-1 and TRBJ1-2; D remains ambiguous. Germline lookup yields CDR1 MGHRA and CDR2 YSYEKL. The CDR3 covers 13 residues. The CDR3 DNA is TGCGCCAGCAGCCAAGAATCGTCCTATGTCTACACCTTC. It encodes CASSQESSYVYTF.

This clonotype was seen once. The chain couples TRBV2 to TRBJ1-2; the D is unclear. The CDR3 consists of 12 residues. Germline assignment: CDR1 SNHLY and CDR2 FYNNEI. V was shortened by 10 bases and J by 8 bases, with 17 bases between the two germline ends. CDR3 amino acids: CAILGRPQGYTF. DNA of the CDR3: TGTGCCATCCTAGGAAGGCCGCAAGGCTACACCTTC.

This clonotype has a handful of counts. This chain joins TRBV6-1 and TRBJ2-1, with 8 bases fitting TRBD2. The V gene's germline CDR1 is MNHNS and CDR2 SASEGT. Trimming took 4 bases from V and 6 from J; bases not matched to a gene: 8. This CDR3 spans 15 amino acids. The CDR3 nucleotides are TGTGCCAGCAGTGCCTTATCGGGGGGGCTCAATGAGCAGTTCTTC. It translates to CASSALSGGLNEQFF.

This clonotype was counted at least ten times. This chain links TRBV7-8 with TRBJ2-7; 7 bases agree with TRBD1. Germline lookup yields CDR1 SGHVS and CDR2 FQNEAQ. V was clipped by 5 bases and J by 0 bases; unmatched bases: 10. This CDR3 region has 16 residues. CDR3 region: CASSRKGGLDSYEQYV. The CDR3 DNA is TGTGCCAGCAGCCGGAAAGGGGGCCTGGACTCCTACGAGCAGTACGTC.

The gene calls are TRBV19 and TRBJ2-5; D is unclear. CDR3 length equals 14 residues. Germline CDR1 LNHDA, CDR2 SQIVND (reference sequence). V was trimmed by 4 bases and J by 3 bases, leaving 12 bases between them. This chain's CDR3 is CASSSIWKKETQYF. CDR3 in DNA: TGTGCCAGTAGTAGCATCTGGAAAAAAGAGACCCAGTACTTC.

Comment on this clonotype: One end of the junction varies from germline; a read error may be responsible. This sequence joins TRBV7-8 and TRBJ2-7, with 10 bases lining up with TRBD2. Germline-derived CDR1 and CDR2 are SGHVS and FQNEAQ. CDR3 length: 14 amino acids. The chain's CDR3 is CASSLAGLAQEQCF. In DNA, the CDR3 is TGTGCCAGCAGCTTAGCGGGACTAGCGCAAGAGCAGTGCTTC.

The chain employs TRBV4-3 and TRBJ2-7; 8 bases line up with TRBD2. Germline V gene sequence: CDR1 LGHNA, CDR2 YSLEER. CDR3 size: 16 residues. The trim removed 0 bases at V and 7 bases at J, leaving 11 bases unmatched. The CDR3 DNA is TGCGCCAGCAGCCAAGATATTGCCAGCGGGGGATTGGAGCAGTACTTC. Translated, it gives CASSQDIASGGLEQYF.

The J gene is TRBJ2-3, the V gene TRBV6-2 or TRBV6-3, with D unresolved. The CDR3 is made up of 14 amino acids. Per germline, CDR1 MNHEY and CDR2 SVGEGT. Trimming stripped 0 bases from V and 5 bases from J, with 9 bases between. CDR3 sequence: CASSYSPMLDTQYF. CDR3 DNA sequence: TGTGCCAGCAGTTACTCGCCTATGCTAGATACGCAGTATTTT.

Only a few counts were recorded for this clonotype. The chain links TRBV7-9 to TRBJ2-7, with 8 bases that match TRBD1. Losses at the gene ends were 5 bases for V and 3 bases for J; bases not matched to a gene: 9. This CDR3 comprises 15 residues. Germline V CDR1 and CDR2: SEHNR, FQNEAQ (reference sequence). The CDR3 bases are TGTGCCAGCAGCCCAAGACAGGGGACTTTCTACGAGCAGTACTTC. It translates to CASSPRQGTFYEQYF.

The chain uses TRBV7-9 and TRBJ2-7; D remains ambiguous. The ends were cut back, 1 base at V and 6 bases at J, with 7 bases in the middle. Germline-derived CDR1 and CDR2 are SEHNR and FQNEAQ (reference sequence). This CDR3 region has 12 residues. The CDR3 reads CASSLGWCEQYF. The CDR3 DNA reads as TGTGCCAGCAGCTTAGGGTGGTGCGAGCAGTACTTC.

The V and J genes are TRBV19 and TRBJ1-5; tentative D call: TRBD1 (6 bases). The CDR3 loop spans 14 amino acids. V lost 11 bases, J lost 0 bases, and 14 bases lay in between. Germline lookup yields CDR1 LNHDA and CDR2 SQIVND (reference sequence). CDR3 loop: CAGGGSYSNQPQHF. As DNA, the CDR3 is TGTGCCGGGGGGGGCAGCTATAGCAATCAGCCCCAGCATTTT.

This chain links TRBV14 with TRBJ1-1, with unresolved D. There are 16 residues in the CDR3. CDR1 SGHDN and CDR2 FVKESK come from the germline V gene. V lost 3 bases, J lost 5 bases, and 19 bases lay in between. In DNA form, the CDR3 reads TGTGCCAGCAGCCAGGGGTGGGGAGATCGGGAGACTGAAGCTTTCTTT. Residues: CASSQGWGDRETEAFF.